This is a list of T cell receptor beta chains from one sample in a study of blood T cell repertoires in COVID-19. The assay was immunoSEQ multiplex PCR, and TCRdb's table has in-frame clones only and misses some. The sample comprises about 220,000 clones, 90% of which are singletons, and over 13% rests with the top ten. The specimen sequenced was PBMCs or T cells enriched from blood (not recorded which). These receptor sequences come from a man aged 25-40 years who had been exposed to COVID-19. Each CDR3 is given with its conserved first and last residue. A D gene is named only where the DNA matches it firmly. A row's size may be missing; if present it is once, few, many or a size class.

j_call v_call d_call clone_size cdr3_nt cdr3_aa
TRBJ1-1 TRBV7-2 . . TGTGCCAGCAGCCACGCCGAGGGAACTGAAGCTTTCTTT CASSHAEGTEAFF
TRBJ2-3 TRBV11-2 . . TGTGCCAGCAGCTTACACCCCGGGGGAGGCGGAGAGAACACAGATACGCAGTATTTT CASSLHPGGGGENTDTQYF
TRBJ1-1 TRBV11-1 . . TGTGCCAGCAGCCCGGGGTGGGGATTGAACACTGAAGCTTTCTTT CASSPGWGLNTEAFF
TRBJ2-2 TRBV11-3 . once TGTGCCAGCAGCTTAGACGGCACCGGGGAGCTGTTTTTT CASSLDGTGELFF
TRBJ1-1 TRBV30 TRBD1 . TGTGCCTGGAGTCCTACCACGGGACAGAGCACTGAAGCTTTCTTT CAWSPTTGQSTEAFF
TRBJ1-1 TRBV7-3 . few TGTGCCAGCAGCTTAAATCTAGACACTGAAGCTTTCTTT CASSLNLDTEAFF
TRBJ1-5 TRBV6-5 TRBD1 . TGTGCCAGCAGACAGGGGCCTGCTGGGCAGCCCCAGCATTTT CASRQGPAGQPQHF
TRBJ1-1 TRBV7-6 . . TGTGCCAGCAGCTTATCTATCGGGGGGAACACTGAAGCTTTCTTT CASSLSIGGNTEAFF
TRBJ2-7 TRBV3-1/TRBV3-2 . . TGTGCCAGCAGCCTCCTGGGACTCCAGGAGCAGTACTTC CASSLLGLQEQYF
TRBJ2-1 TRBV11-3 . . TGTGCCAGCAGCTTAGGGGTACCGGCGGGGGCCCACAATGAGCAGTTCTTC CASSLGVPAGAHNEQFF
TRBJ2-3 TRBV7-6 . . TGTGCCAGCAGCTTAGCGCAGTCCCTCCGCGATACGCAGTATTTT CASSLAQSLRDTQYF
TRBJ1-5 TRBV16 . . TGTGCCAGCAGCCCACCAGGTCAGCCCCAGCATTTT CASSPPGQPQHF
TRBJ2-7 TRBV4-1 TRBD1 . TGCGCCAGCAGCCACGGGACAGGGGTGGACGAGCAGTACTTC CASSHGTGVDEQYF
TRBJ2-7 TRBV6-6 . once TGTGCCAGCAGCCCACTGGACCGGGACTGGGACTACGAGCAGTACTTC CASSPLDRDWDYEQYF
TRBJ1-1 TRBV7-9 . . TGTGCCAGCAGCCCCCACGCAGGCGGGCAGGTTGAGGCTTTCTTT CASSPHAGGQVEAFF
TRBJ1-6 TRBV9 . . TGTGCCAGCAGCGTAGACCGGGATAATTCACCCCTCCACTTT CASSVDRDNSPLHF
TRBJ2-1 TRBV27 . . TGTGCCAGCAGTTTAGCGGGGCGATACAATGAGCAGTTCTTC CASSLAGRYNEQFF
TRBJ2-7 TRBV6-5 TRBD2 . TGTGCCAGCAGCCCCTTGCGGGGGGCTAGCTACGAGCAGTACTTC CASSPLRGASYEQYF
TRBJ1-5 TRBV6-6 TRBD1 . TGTGCCAGCAAAGACAGGGGTAATCAGCCCCAGCATTTT CASKDRGNQPQHF
TRBJ2-5 TRBV5-1 TRBD1 . TGCGCCAGCAGCTTGTTGGACAGGACAGAGACCCAGTACTTC CASSLLDRTETQYF
TRBJ1-1 TRBV19 . few TGTGCCACCGGGGGATCCGGTTCCATCGTCACTGAAGCTTTCTTT CATGGSGSIVTEAFF
TRBJ1-1 TRBV6-2/TRBV6-3 TRBD1 . TGTGCCAGCAGTCGGCTTAGGGGGCAGCAGGCTTTCTTT CASSRLRGQQAFF
TRBJ1-1 TRBV18 . . TGTGCCAGCTCACTCAGGGACACTGAAGCTTTCTTT CASSLRDTEAFF
TRBJ1-1 TRBV5-1 . . TGCGCCAGCAGCTTGGCCGGTGTGGGGGGCACTGAAGCTTTCTTT CASSLAGVGGTEAFF
TRBJ2-2 TRBV29-1 TRBD1 . TGCAGCGCCCGCCGGGACAGGGTCGGCACCGGGGAGCTGTTTTTT CSARRDRVGTGELFF
TRBJ2-2 TRBV5-1 TRBD2 . TGCGCCAGCAGCCCCTGGGAGGGTTCCACCGGGGAGCTGTTTTTT CASSPWEGSTGELFF
TRBJ1-2 TRBV9 TRBD1 . TGTGCCAGCAGCGGAAGGACAGGGACTACAGCTAACTATGGCTACACCTTC CASSGRTGTTANYGYTF
TRBJ2-7 TRBV12-5 TRBD2 . TGTGCTAGTGGTTTGGGCGAACGGCGGGGGAGCTCCTACGAGCAGTACTTC CASGLGERRGSSYEQYF
TRBJ1-1 TRBV30 . . TGTGCCTGGAGTGTATCCCGGGACACTGAAGCTTTCTTT CAWSVSRDTEAFF
TRBJ1-4 TRBV2 TRBD1 few TGTGCCAGCATGGGGACAGACGAAAAACTGTTTTTT CASMGTDEKLFF
TRBJ2-4 TRBV7-5 . . TGTGTCAACCAGGGGCCTAAGCGCGTGTGGGCCAAAAACATTCAGTACTTC CVNQGPKRVWAKNIQYF
TRBJ2-3 TRBV6-5 . . TGTGCCAGCAGCGGGGCAGATACGCAGTATTTT CASSGADTQYF
TRBJ2-7 TRBV18 TRBD2 . TGTGCCAGCTCACCAGGGAGGGGACGGGTCGAGCAGTACTTC CASSPGRGRVEQYF
TRBJ2-5 TRBV7-2 TRBD2 . TGTGCCAGCAGCTCCTTAGCGGGCCTCCGGGAGACCCAGTACTTC CASSSLAGLRETQYF
TRBJ1-1 TRBV19 . few TGTGCCAGTAGTCAAGCAGCGTCAGGGGCGTTGTCCACTGAAGCTTTCTTT CASSQAASGALSTEAFF
TRBJ2-7 TRBV6-1 TRBD2 . TGTGCCAGCAGTGAAGCCCGTAGCGGGGGGGACGAGCAGTACTTC CASSEARSGGDEQYF
TRBJ1-1 TRBV4-2 . . TGTGCCAGCAGCCAAGATTTTTTGGACTCCTTATCCCAATTT CASSQDFLDSLSQF
TRBJ2-1 TRBV2 TRBD2 few TGTGCCAGCAGTGGATACTCTAGCGGCCGAAATACCTACAATGAGCAGTTCTTC CASSGYSSGRNTYNEQFF
TRBJ2-5 TRBV7-2 TRBD1 . TGTGCCAGCAGCTTCGGGACAGAAGAGACCCAGTACTTC CASSFGTEETQYF
TRBJ2-2 TRBV3-1/TRBV3-2 TRBD1 . TGTGCCAGCAGCCGGCCACTAGGGGGGACAGGGATCCGGGAGCTGTTTTTT CASSRPLGGTGIRELFF
TRBJ2-5 TRBV12-5 . . TGTGCTAGTGGTTTGGTACTAGGAGGGGGCGGGGAGACCCAGTACTTC CASGLVLGGGGETQYF
TRBJ1-4 TRBV11-2 TRBD1 once TGTGCCAGCAGCCCCGGGACAGGGAGTGAAAAACTGTTTTTT CASSPGTGSEKLFF
TRBJ2-1 TRBV6-4 TRBD2 . TGTGCCAGCAGTGCCGGGACTAGCACCGCTGAGCAGTTCTTC CASSAGTSTAEQFF
TRBJ1-1 TRBV2 TRBD1 . TGTGCCGGACACAGGGGGAAGACTGAAGCTTTCTTT CAGHRGKTEAFF
TRBJ1-1 TRBV10-2 . few TGCGCCAGCAGTGATTGGGGGCGCGGCACTGAAGCTTTCTTT CASSDWGRGTEAFF
TRBJ1-5 TRBV5-5 . . TGTGCCAGCAGCCGGGAGGTCTATAGCAATCAGCCCCAGCATTTT CASSREVYSNQPQHF
TRBJ2-1 TRBV14 TRBD2 . TGTGCCAGCAGCCACCTGGGACTAGCGGGGGGGAATGAGCAGTTCTTC CASSHLGLAGGNEQFF
TRBJ2-7 TRBV3-1/TRBV3-2 . . TGTGCCAGCAGCCGCCGTGGCCCCCAAGTCCCCTACGAGCAGTACTTC CASSRRGPQVPYEQYF
TRBJ1-3 TRBV6-5 TRBD1 . TGTGCCAGCAGTCCACAGGGGGGAAACACCATATATTTT CASSPQGGNTIYF
TRBJ1-5 TRBV19 . . TGTGCCACCGAGGTGGGGAGCGGAGGCGGACGGCCCCAGCATTTT CATEVGSGGGRPQHF
TRBJ2-2 TRBV19 TRBD1 . TGTGCCAGTGCTTCACCACTGGGACAGGCGAACACCGGGGAGCTGTTTTTT CASASPLGQANTGELFF
TRBJ2-7 TRBV2 . . TGTGCCACTCAGACATTTTCTTCCGACGAGCAGTACTTC CATQTFSSDEQYF
TRBJ2-5 TRBV5-4 TRBD2 . TGTGCCAGTCCGGGAGGCAGACAAGAGACCCAGTACTTC CASPGGRQETQYF
TRBJ1-6 TRBV10-2 . . TGCGCCAGCAGTCCGGGGGAGGCAGGGCCAAGCTCCTATAATTCACCCCTCCACTTT CASSPGEAGPSSYNSPLHF
TRBJ2-6 TRBV10-3 . . TGTGCCATCAGTGACAGGGGCGCTGGGGCCAACGTCCTGACTTTC CAISDRGAGANVLTF
TRBJ2-7 TRBV7-6 TRBD2 . TGTGCCAGCAGCTTAGGGGGGGGTTACGAGCAGTACTTC CASSLGGGYEQYF
TRBJ2-1 TRBV5-5 TRBD2 . TGTGCCAGCATTCTAGCGGGGGGCGACAATGAGCAGTTCTTC CASILAGGDNEQFF